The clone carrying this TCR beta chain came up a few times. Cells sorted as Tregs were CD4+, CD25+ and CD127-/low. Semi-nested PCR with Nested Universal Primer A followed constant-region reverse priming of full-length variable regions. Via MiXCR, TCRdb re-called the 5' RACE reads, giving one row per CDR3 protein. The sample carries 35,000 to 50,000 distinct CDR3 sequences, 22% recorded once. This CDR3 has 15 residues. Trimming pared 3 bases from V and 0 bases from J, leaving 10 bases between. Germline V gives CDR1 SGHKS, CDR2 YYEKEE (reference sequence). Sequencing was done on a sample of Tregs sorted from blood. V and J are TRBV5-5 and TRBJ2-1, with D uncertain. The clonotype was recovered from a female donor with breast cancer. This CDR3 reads CASSSQYGSYNEQFF. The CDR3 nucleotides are TGTGCCAGCAGCTCCCAGTATGGCTCCTACAATGAGCAGTTCTTC.